This paragraph covers one T cell receptor beta chain sequence. The sample originates from a study of shared clonotypes between healthy human individuals. Germline lookup yields CDR1 SGHAT and CDR2 FQNNGV. The CDR3 length is 13 residues. The V and J ends lost 8 bases and 9 bases respectively, with 20 bases between them. Measured with immunoSEQ multiplex PCR; TCRdb has only the in-frame clones, and not every one. The sample shows 2,500,000 or so clones, under 95% of them seen only once. This sequence joins TRBV11-2 and TRBJ2-7, with D perhaps given as TRBD1 or TRBD2 (5 bases each). Sequenced input: naive CD4+ T cells from PBMCs. Sample subset: CD45RA+ positively selected. The sequence came from a man aged 18 to 35 in good health. Some clones in this sample may be carry-over from other donors' samples. The CDR3: CASGGQGFLGQYF. CDR3 coding DNA: TGTGCCAGCGGAGGACAAGGCTTCCTTGGGCAGTACTTC.